Listed here are 9 T cell receptor beta chains from one sample, sequenced in a study of blood T cells in healthy people across ages. The second PCR ran about 6 to 12 cycles with a sample-barcoded 5' primer and J-beta primers. Each CDR3 protein gets one entry after TCRdb re-called the 5' RACE reads with MiXCR. Of fewer than 1.5 million distinct CDR3 sequences listed, 35% to 45% are singletons. The specimen was blood. Receptor source: a woman under 30 in good health.

This clonotype has more than one count but fewer than ten. The rearrangement links TRBV9 to TRBJ2-7; perhaps TRBD1 as D (6 bases). Germline assignment: CDR1 SGDLS and CDR2 YYNGEE. V lost 5 bases and J 2 bases, leaving 11 bases between the germline ends. The CDR3 spans 13 residues. For the CDR3, the DNA is TGTGCCAGCAGTCCGGGACATGCCTACGAGCAGTACTTC. This codes for CASSPGHAYEQYF.

The chain joins TRBV18 to TRBJ2-7; D not resolved. The CDR3 covers 13 residues. The germline V gene has CDR1 KGHSH and CDR2 LQKENI. V lost 1 base and J lost 7, with 11 bases in between. The CDR3: CASSPRDDNEQYF. DNA of the CDR3: TGTGCCAGCTCACCACGGGATGACAATGAGCAGTACTTC.

The chain combines TRBV3-1 with TRBJ1-1; D is undetermined. V dropped 2 bases and J dropped 4 bases, with 20 bases sitting between them. CDR3 length: 17 amino acids. Germline V gene data show CDR1 as LGHDT and CDR2 as YNNKEL (reference sequence). The CDR3 region has the DNA TGTGCCAGCAGCCAACCCGGGGAGCTCGACCTGGGCACTGAAGCTTTCTTT. Protein: CASSQPGELDLGTEAFF.

This rearrangement joins TRBV20-1 to TRBJ2-7, with TRBD2 matching over 13 bases. Looked up from germline, CDR1 is DFQATT and CDR2 is SNEGSKA (reference sequence). The V segment lost 2 bases and the J segment 4 bases; nucleotides outside the gene matches: 2. The CDR3 has 14 residues. In DNA form, the CDR3 reads TGCAGTGCTAGATGGACTAGCGGGGGTTACGAGCAGTACTTC. It codes for CSARWTSGGYEQYF.

The chain is built from TRBV28 and TRBJ2-7; D is undetermined. Germline CDR1 reads MDHEN; CDR2 reads SYDVKM. This CDR3 has 16 amino acids. Trimming removed 7 bases at V and 4 bases at J, with 23 bases between. This chain's CDR3 is CASIASRRFVLYEQYF. The CDR3 DNA reads TGTGCCAGCATTGCTTCTCGTCGATTCGTTTTATACGAGCAGTACTTC.

The chain links TRBV20-1 to TRBJ1-2; D is ambiguous. Germline values: CDR1 DFQATT, CDR2 SNEGSKA (reference sequence). V was clipped by 0 bases and J by 2 bases, with 10 bases between them. The CDR3 is made up of 14 amino acids. CDR3 coding DNA: TGCAGTGCTAGAGATCACATAGAGAACTATGGCTACACCTTC. It is translated as CSARDHIENYGYTF.

This chain joins TRBV27 and TRBJ2-3, with 11 bases lining up with TRBD2. V trimming: 5 bases; J trimming: 8 bases; junction bases outside the gene matches: 15. The CDR3 has 17 residues. Per germline, CDR1 MNHEY and CDR2 SMNVEV (reference sequence). The CDR3 is CASSPGLAGLTRVTQYF. The CDR3 DNA reads TGTGCCAGCAGTCCTGGACTAGCGGGCCTCACTCGGGTTACGCAGTATTTT.

CDR3 protein: CSAREAVRPSEQYF. DNA of the CDR3: TGCAGTGCTAGAGAGGCGGTCAGGCCCTCCGAGCAGTACTTC. This chain joins TRBV20-1 and TRBJ2-7; D is unclear. V lost 0 bases, J lost 6 bases, and 15 bases lay in between. The CDR3 spans 14 residues. Germline-derived CDR1 and CDR2 are DFQATT and SNEGSKA (reference sequence).

This clonotype was seen more than once but under ten times. The chain links TRBV6-5 to TRBJ2-1; 7 nucleotides match TRBD2. The CDR3 runs to 16 residues. CDR1 and CDR2 (germline): MNHEY, SVGAGI. The V segment lost 0 bases and the J segment 0 bases; nucleotides outside the gene matches: 2. CDR3 loop: CASSYSASGSYNEQFF. In DNA form, the CDR3 reads TGTGCCAGCAGTTACTCTGCTAGCGGCTCCTACAATGAGCAGTTCTTC.